These T cell receptor beta chains were read from a single sample in a study of blood T cell repertoires in COVID-19. The protocol was immunoSEQ multiplex PCR, while the TCRdb copy is restricted to in-frame clones and leaves out a portion. Seen here are about 52,000 clones, just under 90% observed once, and the top ten hold roughly 10%. Sequencing was done on a sample of peripheral blood. These receptors all come from a man of 80 years or more with active or convalescent COVID-19. Both conserved end residues are part of each CDR3. D genes are given only for firm matches. Clone size is given for some rows only: seen once, a few or many times, or a class if the clone is expanded.

CDR3,DNA,size,V,J,D
CASSRGQGNTEAFF,TGCGCCAGCAGCCGGGGACAGGGGAACACTGAAGCTTTCTTT,-,TRBV4-1,TRBJ1-1,TRBD1
CASSMPRGSTDTQYF,TGTGCCAGTAGTATGCCGCGGGGTAGCACAGATACGCAGTATTTT,-,TRBV19,TRBJ2-3,-
CASSEVPQGGTEQYF,TGTGCCAGCAGTGAAGTCCCACAGGGGGGTACCGAGCAGTACTTC,-,TRBV6-1,TRBJ2-7,TRBD1
CATRQGTGNTIYF,TGTGCCACTAGACAGGGGACTGGAAACACCATATATTTT,-,TRBV6-5,TRBJ1-3,TRBD1
CASALNMGPNEKLFF,TGTGCCAGCGCACTAAATATGGGGCCCAATGAAAAACTGTTTTTT,-,TRBV27,TRBJ1-4,-
CASMATGAGNTIYF,TGTGCCAGCATGGCGACAGGGGCCGGAAACACCATATATTTT,-,TRBV28,TRBJ1-3,TRBD1
CASSYFTGQGREKLFF,TGTGCCAGCAGTTACTTCACGGGACAGGGTAGGGAAAAACTGTTTTTT,-,TRBV6-5,TRBJ1-4,TRBD1
CASSTDRQGMGYEQYF,TGTGCCAGCAGCACGGATCGACAGGGAATGGGCTACGAGCAGTACTTC,-,TRBV27,TRBJ2-7,TRBD1
CASSRGGGANVLTF,TGTGCCAGCAGCCGAGGTGGTGGGGCCAACGTCCTGACTTTC,-,TRBV3-1/TRBV3-2,TRBJ2-6,-
CASSESPGETQYF,TGCGCCAGCAGTGAGTCGCCGGGGGAGACCCAGTACTTC,-,TRBV10-2,TRBJ2-5,-
CASSGTEGETQYF,TGCGCCAGCAGCGGTACCGAGGGAGAGACCCAGTACTTC,-,TRBV5-1,TRBJ2-5,-
CASSPGHKESGNSPLHF,TGTGCCAGCAGCCCGGGACACAAGGAGTCAGGGAATTCACCCCTCCACTTT,-,TRBV6-2/TRBV6-3,TRBJ1-6,-
CAWSRDSSGNTIYF,TGTGCCTGGAGCCGCGACAGCTCTGGAAACACCATATATTTT,-,TRBV30,TRBJ1-3,-
CASSPYRGPGNTEAFF,TGTGCCAGCTCACCATACAGGGGGCCGGGGAACACTGAAGCTTTCTTT,-,TRBV18,TRBJ1-1,TRBD1
CASSYSGSGGWGEQYF,TGTGCCAGCAGTTACTCGGGGAGCGGGGGTTGGGGAGAGCAGTACTTC,-,TRBV6-5,TRBJ2-7,TRBD2
CAINKGQGAPRGDTQYF,TGTGCCATCAACAAAGGACAGGGGGCCCCTCGGGGAGATACGCAGTATTTT,-,TRBV10-3,TRBJ2-3,TRBD1
CASSMRSRTGPQHF,TGTGCCAGTAGTATGAGGTCGAGAACGGGGCCCCAGCATTTT,-,TRBV19,TRBJ1-5,-
CASSLGDRVAETQYF,TGCGCCAGCAGCTTGGGGGACAGGGTAGCAGAGACCCAGTACTTC,-,TRBV5-1,TRBJ2-5,TRBD1
CASSMGGDGSPLHF,TGTGCCAGTAGTATGGGTGGAGATGGTTCACCCCTCCACTTT,-,TRBV19,TRBJ1-6,-
CASSPEQDKNIQYF,TGTGCCAGCTCACCAGAACAGGACAAAAACATTCAGTACTTC,-,TRBV18,TRBJ2-4,-
CASSEARGRFSGNTIYF,TGTGCCAGCAGTGAAGCACGAGGCCGTTTCTCTGGAAACACCATATATTTT,-,TRBV2,TRBJ1-3,-
CAWSQGGELFF,TGTGCCTGGAGTCAGGGCGGGGAGCTGTTTTTT,once,TRBV30,TRBJ2-2,-
CASTHGWTSGLVYNEQFF,TGTGCCAGCACCCACGGCTGGACTAGCGGCTTAGTCTACAATGAGCAGTTCTTC,-,TRBV3-1/TRBV3-2,TRBJ2-1,TRBD2
CASSLPLAGGLETQYF,TGTGCCAGCAGTTTACCACTAGCGGGGGGGCTGGAGACCCAGTACTTC,-,TRBV28,TRBJ2-5,TRBD2
CASSQKAGVFGETQYF,TGTGCCAGCAGCCAGAAAGCGGGGGTTTTTGGGGAGACCCAGTACTTC,-,TRBV5-4,TRBJ2-5,TRBD2
CASSRTGYEQYF,TGTGCCAGCAGCAGGACGGGATACGAGCAGTACTTC,-,TRBV12-3/TRBV12-4,TRBJ2-7,-
CASSLDGTGGYQPQHF,TGCGCCAGCAGCTTGGACGGGACAGGGGGATATCAGCCCCAGCATTTT,once,TRBV5-1,TRBJ1-5,TRBD1
CASSAPDRRQETQYF,TGTGCCAGTAGTGCCCCAGACAGGCGACAAGAGACCCAGTACTTC,once,TRBV19,TRBJ2-5,-
CASSQDRPGGSSYGYTF,TGTGCCAGCAGCCAAGATAGGCCTGGGGGGTCCTCCTATGGCTACACCTTC,-,TRBV3-1/TRBV3-2,TRBJ1-2,-
CASSSTSGRYTGELFF,TGTGCCAGCAGCTCGACTAGCGGGCGATACACCGGGGAGCTGTTTTTT,-,TRBV7-2,TRBJ2-2,TRBD2
CASRDYSGRAYEQYF,TGTGCCAGCAGGGATTATAGCGGGAGGGCGTACGAGCAGTACTTC,-,TRBV5-6,TRBJ2-7,TRBD2
CASSFLGPQSNQPQHF,TGTGCCAGCAGCTTTTTGGGGCCCCAGAGCAATCAGCCCCAGCATTTT,once,TRBV7-2,TRBJ1-5,-
CASSPQRGHNEQFF,TGTGCCAGTAGTCCTCAGCGGGGCCACAATGAGCAGTTCTTC,-,TRBV19,TRBJ2-1,TRBD2
CASSLGLAVNEQFF,TGTGCCAGCAGCTTAGGACTAGCAGTCAATGAGCAGTTCTTC,-,TRBV11-2,TRBJ2-1,TRBD2
CASSYWGRSSGNTIYF,TGTGCCAGCAGTTATTGGGGCCGGAGCTCTGGAAACACCATATATTTT,-,TRBV28,TRBJ1-3,-
CSVGLNQETQYF,TGCAGCGTTGGACTTAACCAAGAGACCCAGTACTTC,-,TRBV29-1,TRBJ2-5,-
CASSLTEPDTQYF,TGTGCCAGCAGTTTAACGGAGCCAGATACGCAGTATTTT,once,TRBV12-3/TRBV12-4,TRBJ2-3,-
CASSVQRDYEQYF,TGTGCCAGTAGTGTACAGAGGGACTACGAGCAGTACTTC,-,TRBV19,TRBJ2-7,-
CASSIQDSFHEKLFF,TGTGCCAGCAGCATCCAGGACTCCTTTCATGAAAAACTGTTTTTT,-,TRBV9,TRBJ1-4,-
CASSPNTGVLDTDTQYF,TGTGCCAGCAGCCCAAATACAGGGGTACTGGACACAGATACGCAGTATTTT,-,TRBV9,TRBJ2-3,TRBD1
CATSGTSATGETQYF,TGTGCCACCAGCGGAACTAGCGCTACGGGTGAGACCCAGTACTTC,-,TRBV15,TRBJ2-5,TRBD2
CASSVQGADEKLFF,TGCGCCAGCAGTGTACAAGGGGCCGATGAAAAACTGTTTTTT,once,TRBV10-1,TRBJ1-4,-
CASRLYNSNQPQHF,TGTGCCAGCAGGTTATACAACAGCAATCAGCCCCAGCATTTT,-,TRBV5-8,TRBJ1-5,-
CASSLSARKNTGELFF,TGTGCCAGCAGTTTATCTGCCAGAAAGAACACCGGGGAGCTGTTTTTT,-,TRBV27,TRBJ2-2,-
CASSLAGTNNEQYF,TGCGCCAGCAGCTTGGCCGGGACTAATAACGAGCAGTACTTC,-,TRBV5-1,TRBJ2-7,TRBD2
CASSLVAGSYEQYF,TGTGCCAGCAGCTTAGTGGCAGGTTCCTACGAGCAGTACTTC,-,TRBV7-2,TRBJ2-7,-
CASSLDTGAGNTIYF,TGTGCCAGCAGCTTGGATACAGGGGCTGGAAACACCATATATTTT,-,TRBV5-5,TRBJ1-3,TRBD1
CASSSPTGNEQFF,TGTGCCAGCAGCTCTCCAACAGGGAATGAGCAGTTCTTC,-,TRBV7-2,TRBJ2-1,-
CASSLEGQGHQPQHF,TGCGCCAGCAGCTTGGAGGGACAGGGACATCAGCCCCAGCATTTT,once,TRBV5-1,TRBJ1-5,TRBD1
CASSLGQGSGAPEAFF,TGTGCCAGCAGTCTTGGACAGGGTTCGGGAGCTCCTGAAGCTTTCTTT,-,TRBV28,TRBJ1-1,TRBD1